This is a list of T cell receptor beta chains from one sample in a study of blood T cells in healthy people across ages. TCRdb analysed the 5' RACE reads with MiXCR anew, one entry per CDR3 protein. The repertoire consists of over 1.5 million distinct CDR3 sequences, with 49% occurring once and the leading ten covering about 2.1%. Sequencing was done on a sample of blood. These receptors originate from a woman aged 40 to 49 in good health. Each CDR3 is given with its conserved first and last residue. D genes are given only for firm matches. Rows may omit the clone size; those that give it use once, few, many or a size class.

abundance: -; v_gene: TRBV12-3/TRBV12-4; d_gene: -; j_gene: TRBJ2-4; CDR3nt: TGTGCCAGCAAGGGGACCAAAAACATTCAGTACTTC; CDR3aa: CASKGTKNIQYF
abundance: -; v_gene: TRBV5-8; d_gene: -; j_gene: TRBJ2-5; CDR3nt: TGTGCCAGCAGATCCTTTCGGGGGCAGGGGGAGACCCAGTACTTC; CDR3aa: CASRSFRGQGETQYF
abundance: -; v_gene: TRBV29-1; d_gene: -; j_gene: TRBJ1-2; CDR3nt: TGCAGCGTTGAAGGTGGGCATGGCTACACCTTC; CDR3aa: CSVEGGHGYTF
abundance: -; v_gene: TRBV27; d_gene: -; j_gene: TRBJ2-7; CDR3nt: TGTGCCAGCAGAGGCACCCTCTCCTACGAGCAGTACTTC; CDR3aa: CASRGTLSYEQYF
abundance: -; v_gene: TRBV12-5; d_gene: TRBD2; j_gene: TRBJ2-5; CDR3nt: TGTGCTAGTGGTTTGTCCACGGGAGGCGAAGAGACCCAGTACTTC; CDR3aa: CASGLSTGGEETQYF
abundance: -; v_gene: TRBV4-2; d_gene: -; j_gene: TRBJ2-1; CDR3nt: TGTGCCAGCAGCCAAGATCTCGACCTAAATGAGCAGTTCTTC; CDR3aa: CASSQDLDLNEQFF
abundance: -; v_gene: TRBV10-3; d_gene: TRBD1; j_gene: TRBJ1-1; CDR3nt: TGTGCCATCAGTTTTACAGGGGGCGTAAACACTGAAGCTTTCTTT; CDR3aa: CAISFTGGVNTEAFF
abundance: -; v_gene: TRBV29-1; d_gene: -; j_gene: TRBJ2-3; CDR3nt: TGCAGCGTTGAAGATTTTAGACAGTCAGGTAGCACAGATACGCAGTATTTT; CDR3aa: CSVEDFRQSGSTDTQYF
abundance: -; v_gene: TRBV12-3/TRBV12-4; d_gene: TRBD2; j_gene: TRBJ2-3; CDR3nt: TGTGCCAGCAGTTTGGATTCCGCGTTACGGGGGGGGGCATATACGCAGTATTTT; CDR3aa: CASSLDSALRGGAYTQYF
abundance: many; v_gene: TRBV28; d_gene: TRBD2; j_gene: TRBJ2-7; CDR3nt: TGTGCCAGCTCACCGACTAGCGGGGGATCCTACGAGCAGTACTTC; CDR3aa: CASSPTSGGSYEQYF
abundance: -; v_gene: TRBV5-5; d_gene: -; j_gene: TRBJ2-5; CDR3nt: TGTGCCAGCAGCTCCTTGACAGCTGCAGAGACCCAGTACTTC; CDR3aa: CASSSLTAAETQYF
abundance: -; v_gene: TRBV20-1; d_gene: -; j_gene: TRBJ1-1; CDR3nt: TGCAGTGCTAGTTACAGGGATATGAACACTGAAGCTTTCTTT; CDR3aa: CSASYRDMNTEAFF
abundance: -; v_gene: TRBV5-1; d_gene: -; j_gene: TRBJ2-1; CDR3nt: TGCGCCAGCAGCTTGATTACAGAGCCTTTCTACAATGAGCAGTTCTTC; CDR3aa: CASSLITEPFYNEQFF
abundance: -; v_gene: TRBV4-1; d_gene: -; j_gene: TRBJ2-3; CDR3nt: TGCGCCAGCAGCCAAGATGGTTCGGGTACGGCTCTACCAACTAGCACAGATACGCAGTATTTT; CDR3aa: CASSQDGSGTALPTSTDTQYF
abundance: -; v_gene: TRBV3-1; d_gene: TRBD1; j_gene: TRBJ2-3; CDR3nt: TGTGCCAGCAGCCAGCGCCGGACAGGGGGCACAGGTACGCAGTATTTT; CDR3aa: CASSQRRTGGTGTQYF
abundance: -; v_gene: TRBV10-3; d_gene: TRBD1; j_gene: TRBJ2-5; CDR3nt: TGTGCCATCAGAGCCGGGACAGGGTCCCAAGAGACCCAGTACTTC; CDR3aa: CAIRAGTGSQETQYF
abundance: -; v_gene: TRBV20-1; d_gene: -; j_gene: TRBJ2-7; CDR3nt: TGCAGTGCGACCGGGACCATTAATGAGCAGTACTTC; CDR3aa: CSATGTINEQYF
abundance: few; v_gene: TRBV18; d_gene: TRBD2; j_gene: TRBJ2-3; CDR3nt: TGTGCCAGCGAGATAGCGGGGGGGCCAGATACGCAGTATTTT; CDR3aa: CASEIAGGPDTQYF
abundance: -; v_gene: TRBV12-3/TRBV12-4; d_gene: -; j_gene: TRBJ1-1; CDR3nt: TGTGCCAGCAGAGTGGGACGGCTGAACACTGAAGCTTTCTTT; CDR3aa: CASRVGRLNTEAFF
abundance: -; v_gene: TRBV7-9; d_gene: -; j_gene: TRBJ2-7; CDR3nt: TGTGCCAGCAGCTTAATGGGTGGTTCGGGGGAGCAGTACTTC; CDR3aa: CASSLMGGSGEQYF
abundance: -; v_gene: TRBV20-1; d_gene: TRBD2; j_gene: TRBJ2-3; CDR3nt: TGCAGTGCACCCTCCCTGCGGGGGGCGGGAGATACGCAGTATTTT; CDR3aa: CSAPSLRGAGDTQYF
abundance: -; v_gene: TRBV20-1; d_gene: -; j_gene: TRBJ1-2; CDR3nt: TGCAGTGCTAGCTTCGGCGATAAATTAAAAAGGGGCTACACCTTC; CDR3aa: CSASFGDKLKRGYTF
abundance: -; v_gene: TRBV11-2; d_gene: -; j_gene: TRBJ2-6; CDR3nt: TGTGCCAGCAGCTTAGACCTTATTCGAGGGGCTGGGGCCAACGTCCTGACTTTC; CDR3aa: CASSLDLIRGAGANVLTF
abundance: -; v_gene: TRBV6-2/TRBV6-3; d_gene: -; j_gene: TRBJ2-7; CDR3nt: TGTGCCAGCAGTTACATGTGGTTGGACGAGCAGTACTTC; CDR3aa: CASSYMWLDEQYF
abundance: -; v_gene: TRBV10-3; d_gene: -; j_gene: TRBJ2-7; CDR3nt: TGTGCCATCAGTGACCAGAGGGAAAAGTACTTC; CDR3aa: CAISDQREKYF
abundance: -; v_gene: TRBV5-1; d_gene: TRBD2; j_gene: TRBJ2-1; CDR3nt: TGCGCCAGCAGCTTCGGACTAGCGGGGGCTCCACCCTATAATGAGCAGTTCTTC; CDR3aa: CASSFGLAGAPPYNEQFF
abundance: -; v_gene: TRBV5-1; d_gene: -; j_gene: TRBJ1-5; CDR3nt: TGCGCCAGCAGCTTTGAGGGGGATCAGCCCCAGCATTTT; CDR3aa: CASSFEGDQPQHF
abundance: -; v_gene: TRBV13; d_gene: TRBD2; j_gene: TRBJ2-3; CDR3nt: TGTGCCAGCAGCCGGGGGCGGGGGGCGACAGATACGCAGTATTTT; CDR3aa: CASSRGRGATDTQYF
abundance: many; v_gene: TRBV28; d_gene: -; j_gene: TRBJ2-1; CDR3nt: TGTGCCAGCAGCCTCGTTGTGGACGATGAGCAGTTCTTC; CDR3aa: CASSLVVDDEQFF
abundance: few; v_gene: TRBV6-1; d_gene: -; j_gene: TRBJ1-4; CDR3nt: TGTGCCAGCACCGCCGGTAGGGGACTGTTTTTT; CDR3aa: CASTAGRGLFF
abundance: -; v_gene: TRBV5-6; d_gene: -; j_gene: TRBJ2-1; CDR3nt: TGTGCCAGCAGCCTGGTGACAGGTGAAAACTACAATGAGCAGTTCTTC; CDR3aa: CASSLVTGENYNEQFF
abundance: many; v_gene: TRBV25-1; d_gene: -; j_gene: TRBJ2-5; CDR3nt: TGTGCCAGCAGTGACACCCGAACGTCTTATTCCGAGACCCAGTACTTC; CDR3aa: CASSDTRTSYSETQYF
abundance: -; v_gene: TRBV7-8; d_gene: TRBD1; j_gene: TRBJ2-7; CDR3nt: TGTGCCAGCACGACTCCAGGGGGTCACGAGCAGTACTTC; CDR3aa: CASTTPGGHEQYF
abundance: -; v_gene: TRBV20-1; d_gene: -; j_gene: TRBJ2-7; CDR3nt: TGCAGTGCCCAGTCCCTGAACCCATACGAGCAGTACTTC; CDR3aa: CSAQSLNPYEQYF
abundance: -; v_gene: TRBV5-6; d_gene: TRBD2; j_gene: TRBJ2-4; CDR3nt: TGTGCCAGCAGCTTGACCGGGACTAGTCAGTACTTC; CDR3aa: CASSLTGTSQYF
abundance: -; v_gene: TRBV7-9; d_gene: -; j_gene: TRBJ2-5; CDR3nt: TGTGCCAGCAGCTTAGTTTCCAGCCCCGAGACCCAGTACTTC; CDR3aa: CASSLVSSPETQYF
abundance: -; v_gene: TRBV5-8; d_gene: TRBD1; j_gene: TRBJ2-1; CDR3nt: TGTGCCAGCAGCTGGGACAGTAGCTCGGATGAGCAGTTCTTC; CDR3aa: CASSWDSSSDEQFF
abundance: -; v_gene: TRBV11-2; d_gene: -; j_gene: TRBJ2-5; CDR3nt: TGTGCCAGCAGCTTAGAATACCTCCCTCAGACCCAGTACTTC; CDR3aa: CASSLEYLPQTQYF
abundance: -; v_gene: TRBV6-6; d_gene: -; j_gene: TRBJ2-1; CDR3nt: TGTGCCAGCAGTCCGGGCGACTCCTACAATGAGCAGTTCTTC; CDR3aa: CASSPGDSYNEQFF
abundance: -; v_gene: TRBV20-1; d_gene: TRBD1; j_gene: TRBJ2-7; CDR3nt: TGCAGTGCCAACGGGCCGACAGGGGACTTTTTCTACGAGCAGTACTTC; CDR3aa: CSANGPTGDFFYEQYF
abundance: -; v_gene: TRBV5-6; d_gene: -; j_gene: TRBJ1-1; CDR3nt: TGTGCCAGCAGCCATGACAGGCGGCCTGAAGCTTTCTTT; CDR3aa: CASSHDRRPEAFF
abundance: few; v_gene: TRBV20-1; d_gene: TRBD2; j_gene: TRBJ2-5; CDR3nt: TGCAGTGCTCCCAAGCGGGGGCTTCAAGAGACCCAGTACTTC; CDR3aa: CSAPKRGLQETQYF
abundance: -; v_gene: TRBV10-3; d_gene: TRBD2; j_gene: TRBJ2-7; CDR3nt: TGTGCCATCAGCGGACTAGCGGCTTCCTACGAGCAGTACTTC; CDR3aa: CAISGLAASYEQYF
abundance: few; v_gene: TRBV7-9; d_gene: TRBD1; j_gene: TRBJ2-4; CDR3nt: TGTGCCAGCAGCGCCCGGCAGGGGGCAGCCAAAAACATTCAGTACTTC; CDR3aa: CASSARQGAAKNIQYF
abundance: -; v_gene: TRBV7-9; d_gene: TRBD1; j_gene: TRBJ1-6; CDR3nt: TGTGCCAGCAGCTCCTCCCCCACAGGGGTCAATTCACCCCTCCACTTT; CDR3aa: CASSSSPTGVNSPLHF
abundance: -; v_gene: TRBV10-3; d_gene: TRBD2; j_gene: TRBJ2-1; CDR3nt: TGTGCCATCAGTGAGGCCCTTACTAGCGGGGGGGCAAATGAGCAGTTCTTC; CDR3aa: CAISEALTSGGANEQFF
abundance: -; v_gene: TRBV4-3; d_gene: -; j_gene: TRBJ2-5; CDR3nt: TGCGCCAGCAGCCAATTTGGAGGGGGGTACAAGCAGTACTTC; CDR3aa: CASSQFGGGYKQYF
abundance: -; v_gene: TRBV6-5; d_gene: TRBD1; j_gene: TRBJ1-4; CDR3nt: TGTGCCAGCACCTCCCGGACAGGGGGGAATGAAAAACTGTTTTTT; CDR3aa: CASTSRTGGNEKLFF
abundance: once; v_gene: TRBV3-1; d_gene: -; j_gene: TRBJ2-3; CDR3nt: TGTGCCAGCAGCCCCGGCTGGGGGGGCACAGATACGCAGTATTTT; CDR3aa: CASSPGWGGTDTQYF
abundance: -; v_gene: TRBV29-1; d_gene: -; j_gene: TRBJ2-1; CDR3nt: TGCGGCGTTAGGCGAGACCTCAATGAGCAGTTCTTC; CDR3aa: CGVRRDLNEQFF
abundance: -; v_gene: TRBV6-6; d_gene: TRBD1; j_gene: TRBJ1-5; CDR3nt: TGTGCCAGCAGTCCCGGGCAGGGGGCTCAGCCCCAGCATTTT; CDR3aa: CASSPGQGAQPQHF
abundance: -; v_gene: TRBV9; d_gene: -; j_gene: TRBJ2-5; CDR3nt: TGTGCCAGCAGCGTGATGACTCAAGAGACCCAGTACTTC; CDR3aa: CASSVMTQETQYF
abundance: -; v_gene: TRBV14; d_gene: TRBD2; j_gene: TRBJ2-1; CDR3nt: TGTGCCAGCAGCCAAGATCTCCGACTAGCGGGGGGGAAAAACAATGAGCAGTTCTTC; CDR3aa: CASSQDLRLAGGKNNEQFF
abundance: -; v_gene: TRBV3-1; d_gene: -; j_gene: TRBJ2-3; CDR3nt: TGCGCCAGCAGCCCAGGACTGCTGAGGGGTACGCAGTATTTT; CDR3aa: CASSPGLLRGTQYF
abundance: -; v_gene: TRBV10-1; d_gene: TRBD1; j_gene: TRBJ2-7; CDR3nt: TGCGCCAGCGGGACAGGGGGCGGCGAGCAGTACTTC; CDR3aa: CASGTGGGEQYF
abundance: -; v_gene: TRBV28; d_gene: TRBD1; j_gene: TRBJ1-6; CDR3nt: TGTGCCAGCAGTTTAATCCCGGGGACAGCGGATTCACCCCCCCACTTT; CDR3aa: CASSLIPGTADSPPHF
abundance: few; v_gene: TRBV20-1; d_gene: -; j_gene: TRBJ2-1; CDR3nt: TGCAGTGCTAGAGAGCACGGACTAACCTCACGGGAGCAGTTCTTC; CDR3aa: CSAREHGLTSREQFF
abundance: -; v_gene: TRBV20-1; d_gene: -; j_gene: TRBJ2-1; CDR3nt: TGCAGTGCTAGGGGGTCCGGCGGTACGGCCTACAATGAGCAGTTCTTC; CDR3aa: CSARGSGGTAYNEQFF